This TCR beta chain was captured in a study of control samples from healthy donors and cancer patients. Clones were read by immunoSEQ multiplex PCR, and TCRdb kept only the in-frame ones, dropping some. The sample includes some 90,000 clones, around 83% of them seen just once. The germline gives CDR1 SGHNT, CDR2 YYREEE (reference sequence). J was trimmed by 3 bases and V by 4 bases; bases with no gene match: 8. The CDR3 is made up of 17 amino acids. The chain couples TRBV5-4 to TRBJ2-3, with TRBD2 matching 13 bases. Sequences were obtained from blood. This TCR derives from a woman in her forties or fifties in good health. The CDR3 spells CASSPEGTSGITDTQYF. The DNA of the CDR3 is TGTGCCAGCAGCCCCGAGGGGACTAGCGGGATAACAGATACGCAGTATTTT.